This TCR beta chain was retrieved from a study of T cells expressing NK-cell markers. Background on the study: Seven of the eight sequenced donors were classified as HCMV-seropositive, and one was classified as seronegative. Study-level points and caveats: CD8+ T cells in roughly six donors included dominant NKG2C+ clonotypes at 1.0-7.0%. These clonotypes additionally ranked first within the CD3+CD56-NKG2C+ fraction of four donors.

In regard to this clonotype: Its specificity is not known.

Template switching by 5'RACE with UMIs generated the TCR beta cDNA. TCRdb re-called the 5' RACE reads and catalogs CDR3 proteins one per entry, DNA excluded. The sample includes approximately 440,000 distinct CDR3 sequences. This TCR was sampled from a woman aged 50 to 60 in good health. The specimen sequenced was blood T cells: a sorted CD56 or NKG2C T cell subset, CD4+ or CD8+ T cells, or bulk PBMC T cells (not recorded which).

The CDR3 sequence is CASSYSSRRSLLNEQFF. The chain recombines TRBV6-2 or TRBV6-3 with TRBJ2-1. The CDR3 is made up of 17 amino acids. In germline, CDR1 is MNHEY, CDR2 SVGEGT.